Below, 23 T cell receptor beta chains from the same sample are listed, as sequenced in a study of T cell responses to AZD1222 COVID-19 vaccine. The data were produced by immunoSEQ multiplex PCR, yet TCRdb's version contains in-frame clones alone and is incomplete. The sample contains about 100,000 clones, roughly 86% of which appear only once. Material: peripheral blood, obtained on day 0 of AZD1222 vaccination. These receptor sequences come from an adult in good health.

The chain has TRBV24-1 and TRBJ1-1; D not certain. Germline-derived CDR1 and CDR2 are KGHDR and SFDVKD. V was cut by 5 bases and J by 1 base, with 4 bases left in between. The CDR3 covers 12 residues. The CDR3 reads CATSAGNTEAFF. In DNA, the CDR3 is TGTGCCACCAGTGCAGGGAACACTGAAGCTTTCTTT.

The chain carries TRBV28 and TRBJ2-1, with 11 bases identical to TRBD2. The germline V gene encodes CDR1 MDHEN and CDR2 SYDVKM. The CDR3 has 14 residues. The V segment lost 10 bases and the J segment 8 bases; nucleotides outside the gene matches: 10. In DNA form, the CDR3 reads TGTGCCACCCTGACTAGCGGGACCGTCCATGAGCAGTTCTTC. Its translation: CATLTSGTVHEQFF.

The CDR3 region is CASQDNEQFF. The DNA of the CDR3 is TGTGCCAGCCAGGACAATGAGCAGTTCTTC. The chain uses TRBV28 and TRBJ2-1; no definite D call. With 8 bases removed from V and 5 bases from J, the gap between germline ends came to 4 bases. CDR1 is MDHEN and CDR2 is SYDVKM in the germline V gene. This CDR3 has 10 amino acids.

The chain recombines TRBV30 with TRBJ1-1; D call uncertain. Germline-derived CDR1 and CDR2 are GTSNPN and SVGIG (reference sequence). V lost 2 bases and J lost 3, with 7 bases in between. The CDR3 sequence is 12 residues long. The CDR3 loop is CAWSSEYTEAFF. The CDR3 DNA follows: TGTGCCTGGAGTTCAGAGTACACTGAAGCTTTCTTT.

This chain uses TRBV5-6 with TRBJ1-2; D may be TRBD1 (6 bases). This CDR3 region has 15 residues. The V and J ends lost 3 bases and 2 bases respectively, with 14 bases between them. Germline V CDR1 and CDR2: SGHDT, YYEEEE. The CDR3: CASSSPQTGNYGYTF. CDR3 DNA: TGTGCCAGCAGCTCCCCACAAACAGGGAACTATGGCTACACCTTC.

The rearrangement uses TRBV10-3 and TRBJ2-5; no definite D call. Germline CDR1 is ENHRY and CDR2 is SYGVKD. Trimming shortened V by 2 bases and J by 4 bases, and 14 bases separated the two germline ends. There are 15 residues in the CDR3. DNA for the CDR3: TGTGCCATCAGTGAGGGGCGGACCTCCGTAGAGACCCAGTACTTC. As protein: CAISEGRTSVETQYF.

The chain links TRBV28 to TRBJ1-1; 7 nucleotides agree with TRBD1. The CDR3 contains 12 residues. Germline loops: CDR1 MDHEN, CDR2 SYDVKM. The J segment lost 10 bases and the V segment lost 3 bases, leaving 5 bases of the junction unmatched. For the CDR3, the DNA is TGTGCCAGCAGTTTTACAGGGGTTGGAGCTTTCTTT. Translated: CASSFTGVGAFF.

The chain has TRBV10-3 and TRBJ2-7; TRBD1 matches 11 bases. The J segment lost 5 bases and the V segment lost 2 bases, leaving 5 bases of the junction unmatched. The CDR3 runs 15 residues. Germline V CDR1 and CDR2: ENHRY, SYGVKD. CDR3 bases: TGTGCCATCAGTGAGACGGGACAGGGGGTAAACGAGCAGTACTTC. This gives the protein CAISETGQGVNEQYF.

This clone appeared a few times. V and J are TRBV3-1 (or the pseudogene TRBV3-2) and TRBJ1-5; D gene ambiguous. Germline V gene sequence: CDR1 LGHDT, CDR2 YNNKEL (reference sequence). Trimming pared 1 base from V and 7 bases from J, leaving 8 bases between. This CDR3 contains 13 residues. CDR3 amino acids: CASSQVREQPQHF. DNA for the CDR3: TGTGCCAGCAGCCAAGTGAGGGAGCAGCCCCAGCATTTT.

Only one count was recorded for this clone. The chain has TRBV18 and TRBJ2-3; 7 nucleotides line up with TRBD1. The trim removed 4 bases at V and 0 bases at J, leaving 13 bases unmatched. The CDR3 length is 18 residues. Germline V gene data show CDR1 as KGHSH and CDR2 as LQKENI. DNA for the CDR3: TGTGCCAGCTCACGTCTAAGTCCCGGGACAGACAGCACAGATACGCAGTATTTT. Protein sequence: CASSRLSPGTDSTDTQYF.

This clone has only a few counts. The rearrangement uses TRBV19 and TRBJ1-2; the D is unclear. The CDR3 contains 14 residues. V was pared by 3 bases and J by 6 bases, with 14 bases between. The germline V gene encodes CDR1 LNHDA and CDR2 SQIVND (reference sequence). This CDR3 reads CASSMSGDTDGYTF. The CDR3 DNA reads as TGTGCCAGTAGTATGTCTGGGGATACGGATGGCTACACCTTC.

The chain links TRBV13 to TRBJ2-1, with 7 bases fitting TRBD2. The V segment lost 5 bases and the J segment 0 bases; nucleotides outside the gene matches: 13. The CDR3 covers 18 residues. Germline values: CDR1 PRHDT, CDR2 FYEKMQ (reference sequence). CDR3 nucleotides: TGTGCCAGCAGCCGGATCCCTCCAGCGGGACGCTCCTACAATGAGCAGTTCTTC. Residues: CASSRIPPAGRSYNEQFF. Variable domain in full (rest from reference TRBV13 and TRBJ2-1): AAGVIQSPRHLIKEKRETATLKCYPIPRHDTVYWYQQGPGQDPQFLISFYEKMQSDKGSIPDRFSAQQFSDYHSELNMSSLELGDSALYFCASSRIPPAGRSYNEQFFGPGTRLTVL.

J is TRBJ1-5 and V is TRBV6-5; D is ambiguous. V was pared by 4 bases and J by 0 bases, with 7 bases between. The CDR3 loop spans 14 amino acids. Germline lookup yields CDR1 MNHEY and CDR2 SVGAGI. CDR3 protein: CASSSVDSNQPQHF. In nucleotides, the CDR3 is TGTGCCAGCAGTTCAGTCGATAGCAATCAGCCCCAGCATTTT.

This chain uses TRBV30 with TRBJ2-2, with D possibly TRBD2 on 5 matching bases. Germline V CDR1 and CDR2: GTSNPN, SVGIG (reference sequence). The CDR3 sequence is 15 residues long. The ends were cut back, 0 bases at V and 0 bases at J, with 8 bases in the middle. CDR3 bases: TGTGCCTGGAGTGTACCGGGAACGAACACCGGGGAGCTGTTTTTT. Translation gives CAWSVPGTNTGELFF.

The chain uses TRBV28 and TRBJ1-5; 10 nucleotides line up with TRBD1. The CDR3 covers 16 residues. The V segment lost 2 bases and the J segment 3 bases; nucleotides outside the gene matches: 4. Germline V CDR1 and CDR2: MDHEN, SYDVKM. The CDR3 bases are TGTGCCAGCAGTTTACGAGGGACAGGGGCCAATCAGCCCCAGCATTTT. Translating gives CASSLRGTGANQPQHF.

Here the CDR3 DNA reads TGTGCCACCAGTGATTTGCCGGGGGGGAGCACAGATACGCAGTATTTT. Residues: CATSDLPGGSTDTQYF. V and J are TRBV24-1 and TRBJ2-3; 8 nucleotides line up with TRBD2. V shed 0 bases, J shed 0 bases, and the junction held 1 base outside the gene matches. Per the germline V gene, CDR1 is KGHDR and CDR2 is SFDVKD. The CDR3 is 16 residues long.

The chain couples TRBV5-1 to TRBJ2-3; D could derive from TRBD1 or TRBD2 (5 bases each). V lost 3 bases, J lost 2 bases, and 19 bases lay in between. There are 17 residues in the CDR3. The V gene's germline CDR1 is SGHRS and CDR2 YFSETQ. The CDR3 sequence: CASSYMPGTQVTDTQYF. The DNA for the CDR3 is TGCGCCAGCAGCTATATGCCCGGGACGCAGGTCACAGATACGCAGTATTTT. Drawing the rest from reference TRBV5-1 and TRBJ2-3, the complete variable domain is KAGVTQTPRYLIKTRGQQVTLSCSPISGHRSVSWYQQTPGQGLQFLFEYFSETQRNKGNFPGRFSGRQFSNSRSEMNVSTLELGDSALYLCASSYMPGTQVTDTQYFGPGTRLTVL.

This chain links TRBV6-5 with TRBJ1-1; D gene ambiguous. CDR3 length equals 15 residues. Per the germline V gene, CDR1 is MNHEY and CDR2 is SVGAGI. Trimming removed 4 bases from V and 4 bases from J, with 16 bases in between. DNA of the CDR3: TGTGCCAGCAGTTGGTCGGGGTTCCTTGGCACTGAAGCTTTCTTT. This sequence encodes CASSWSGFLGTEAFF.

A single count supports this clone. V usage is TRBV30 and J usage is TRBJ1-1, with D perhaps TRBD1 (5 bases). Germline CDR1 reads GTSNPN; CDR2 reads SVGIG (reference sequence). V lost 4 bases and J 1 base, leaving 13 bases between the germline ends. The CDR3 runs to 14 residues. CDR3: CAWTKGSGNTEAFF. The DNA for the CDR3 is TGTGCCTGGACCAAGGGGTCGGGGAACACTGAAGCTTTCTTT.

The chain links TRBV30 to TRBJ1-2; the D is unclear. The CDR3 sequence is 11 residues long. Germline CDR1 and CDR2: GTSNPN and SVGIG (reference sequence). Trimming cost V 6 bases and J 6 bases, with 11 bases left between them. The CDR3 coding sequence is TGTGCCTGCCATATCGGAAATGGCTACACCTTC. It encodes CACHIGNGYTF.

V and J are TRBV21-1 and TRBJ1-1. TRBV21-1 is reported as a pseudogene. The CDR3 length is 21 residues. CDR3 in DNA: TGTGCCAGCATAGCCCCAAGGAGGGTCGCCTTACGGTGCATTGGGAACACTGAAGCTTTCTTT. Residues: CASIAPRRVALRCIGNTEAFF.

This clone appeared once. V is TRBV10-3 and J is TRBJ1-1; D unclear. The CDR3 totals 15 residues. Per the germline V gene, CDR1 is ENHRY and CDR2 is SYGVKD. V was trimmed by 0 bases and J by 4 bases, leaving 12 bases between them. In DNA, the CDR3 is TGTGCCATCAGTGAGTCTGTCGAGGGAGGCACTGAAGCTTTCTTT. Its translation is CAISESVEGGTEAFF.

This chain joins TRBV20-1 and TRBJ2-2; 11 nucleotides match TRBD2. The CDR3 extends over 16 amino acids. V trimming: 3 bases; J trimming: 1 base; junction bases outside the gene matches: 4. Germline V gene data show CDR1 as DFQATT and CDR2 as SNEGSKA (reference sequence). The CDR3 nucleotides read TGCAGTGCTAGTAAACTAGCGGGAGAGAACACCGGGGAGCTGTTTTTT. Protein sequence: CSASKLAGENTGELFF.